This TCR beta chain was found in a study of T cell repertoires in cytomegalovirus infection. This clonotype showed up many times. From germline, CDR1 is SGHTA and CDR2 FQGNSA. V shed 1 base and J shed 0 bases, with 7 bases lying between them. The CDR3 loop spans 15 amino acids. TCRdb re-analysed the reads in MiXCR, keeping a single row per CDR3 protein. The table shows fewer than 350,000 distinct CDR3 sequences, with roughly a sixth occurring only once. The TCR sequence derives from a human donor in good health (CMV status not recorded). Some clones in this sample may be carry-over from other donors' samples. The J gene is TRBJ1-3, the V gene TRBV7-2; unclear D gene. Sample: PBMCs. The DNA of the CDR3 is TGTGCCAGCAGCTTAGAAGGGTACTCTGGAAACACCATATATTTT. Amino acid sequence: CASSLEGYSGNTIYF.